Listed here is a single TCR beta chain. The source of the sample is a study of blood T cell repertoires in COVID-19. Sequencing used immunoSEQ multiplex PCR; TCRdb keeps in-frame clones, though not all of them. This table holds around 310,000 clones, 75% to 90% found once. There are 14 residues in the CDR3. Germline-derived CDR1 and CDR2 are SGHNT and YYREEE (reference sequence). The J segment lost 4 bases and the V segment lost 4 bases, leaving 5 bases of the junction unmatched. Participants spanned ages roughly 18 to 95 years and resided in over 20 US areas. The study assigned cohorts using participant-reported clinical history. Recovered participants had two consecutive negative NP/OP PCR tests, healthcare professional clearance, or symptom resolution.

V and J are TRBV5-4 and TRBJ2-7, with 10 bases that match TRBD1. The sequencing input was PBMCs or T cells enriched from blood (not recorded which). The sequence came from a man younger than 45 who had recovered from COVID-19. CDR3 DNA sequence: TGTGCCAGCAGCATCGACAGGGGGCATTACGAGCAGTACTTC. Translation: CASSIDRGHYEQYF.